The TCR beta chain described here comes from a study of breast tumors, draining lymph nodes, adjacent tissues (TCRdb year 2016). With regard to the full study: The study compared TCR beta repertoires across tumor, adjacent nontumor tissue and axillary lymph nodes from breast cancer patients. The study was designed to assess the relationships and possible T-cell exchange between tumor, surrounding tissue and draining lymph node repertoires in human breast cancer. The research as a whole found: The data were considered consistent with the idea that most tumor T cells come from the lymph node and then expand in tumor tissue. The similarity between tumor and nontumor tissue repertoires was significantly greater in luminal-like breast cancer than in basal-like breast cancer. The study presented the conclusion that tumor T cells originate in lymph nodes as consistent with a hypothesis, not as something directly demonstrated. Tumor T-cell repertoires showed less diversity than lymph node repertoires and more diversity than nontumor tissue repertoires, and tumor T-cell repertoires showed preferential V and J gene usage.

The germline V gene sets CDR1 to SGHNT and CDR2 to YENEEA. From the cysteine up to the phenylalanine, the CDR3 has a length of 12 residues. Of the read, only the CDR3 DNA is kept; its 36 bases are in frame from base 1. Trimming removed 2 bases from V and 5 bases from J, leaving 5 bases between the germline ends. Sequencing used an Illumina HiSeq 2000. Multiplex PCR amplification was used to generate the TCR beta chain libraries. The amplified TCR beta chain products were analyzed by high-throughput sequencing. The raw public reads went through TCRdb reprocessing: fastp at Q25, MiXCR clone calling, in-frame beta chains kept. Each CDR3 protein appears once, grouped with its most common genes and DNA. This sample is represented by more than 200,000 distinct CDR3 sequences; around 32% of them were singletons. The ten top clones hold roughly 1.3% of the sample. In this sample, this clonotype turned up many times. The antigen it recognizes is unknown. No much larger clonotype is one base removed from it; base qualities were not supplied.

The lymph node samples were taken from the axillary draining lymph nodes of breast cancer patients. The receptor comes from a female donor with breast cancer. Some clones in this sample may be carry-over from other donors' samples. The V and J genes are TRBV11-3 and TRBJ2-3, with no reliable assignment of the D segment. The sequencing input was axillary lymph node tissue. For the CDR3, the sequence is CASSLMEDTQYF. The DNA sequence is given as TGTGCCAGCAGCTTAATGGAAGATACGCAGTATTTT. This CDR3, with the reference TRBV11-3 and TRBJ2-3 proteins standing in past its ends, gives the full variable domain EAGVVQSPRYKIIEKKQPVAFWCNPISGHNTLYWYLQNLGQGPELLIRYENEEAVDDSQLPKDRFSAERLKGVDSTLKIQPAELGDSAVYLCASSLMEDTQYFGPGTRLTVL.